The entry below gives a single TCR beta chain sequence along with its context. Its antigen is currently unknown. These data originate in a study of T cell clonotyping in hematopoietic cell transplantation. Overall study results and limits: No sorting was done, leaving CD4 and CD8 contributions mixed.

The ends were cut back, 1 base at V and 8 bases at J, with 11 bases in the middle. The CDR3 length is 13 residues. Per germline, CDR1 SEHNR and CDR2 FQNEAQ (reference sequence). The table came from immunoSEQ multiplex PCR; TCRdb's copy has only in-frame clones and leaves some out. The sample contains around 9,600 clones, over 60% of which appear only once. The V gene is TRBV7-9, the J gene TRBJ1-2, with a possible D match to TRBD1 (5 bases). This sequence originates from a female patient in her forties or fifties who had an allogeneic stem cell transplant from a related donor, so the T cells may come from the graft donor. Some clones in this sample may be carry-over from other donors' samples. Sample: peripheral blood mononuclear cells, taken 180 days after allogeneic stem cell transplant. Here the CDR3 reads CASSLVGLGGYTF. CDR3 in DNA: TGTGCCAGCAGCTTAGTGGGACTAGGAGGCTACACCTTC.